These 27 T cell receptor beta chains came from one sample sequenced in a study of blood T cell repertoires in COVID-19. Using immunoSEQ multiplex PCR, the repertoire was profiled, and TCRdb retains in-frame clones only, with some absent. This table has some 220,000 clones, around 90% appearing once. The sample taken for sequencing was peripheral blood. These receptors all come from a woman between 18 and 29 years old who had recovered from COVID-19.

V is TRBV28 and J is TRBJ2-7, with TRBD2 identical over 11 bases. This CDR3 region has 17 residues. The V gene end was trimmed by 4 bases and the J gene end by 0 bases; junction bases not matched to a gene: 8. Germline CDR1 and CDR2: MDHEN and SYDVKM. The CDR3 DNA reads as TGTGCCAGCAGTTCAAGGACTAGCGGGCGGAGCTCCTACGAGCAGTACTTC. This gives the protein CASSSRTSGRSSYEQYF.

The chain couples TRBV15 to TRBJ2-1, with 11 bases that match TRBD1. CDR3 length: 16 residues. The junction had 4 bases not matched to a gene; V was cut back by 3 bases and J by 3 bases. Germline CDR1 is LNHNV and CDR2 is YYDKDF (reference sequence). Here the CDR3 DNA reads TGTGCCACCAGCAGTACAGGGACAGGGGGCTACAATGAGCAGTTCTTC. Its translation: CATSSTGTGGYNEQFF.

The DNA for the CDR3 is TGTGCCAGCAGCCACCGGCCGATTCAGGGGACGGTTGAAGCTTTCTTT. Residues: CASSHRPIQGTVEAFF. The chain combines TRBV4-2 with TRBJ1-1; perhaps TRBD1 as D (6 bases). Germline V CDR1 and CDR2: LGHNA, YNFKEQ. V lost 3 bases and J 7 bases, leaving 21 bases between the germline ends. The CDR3 has 16 amino acids.

V is TRBV30 and J is TRBJ2-7; D possibly corresponds to TRBD2 (6 bases). The CDR3 is 14 residues long. Trimming took off 1 base at V and 0 bases at J, with 10 bases between the two ends. Germline CDR1 reads GTSNPN; CDR2 reads SVGIG (reference sequence). The DNA for the CDR3 is TGTGCCTGGAGTGAACTAGCAGACTCCTACGAGCAGTACTTC. It encodes CAWSELADSYEQYF.

V is TRBV11-2 and J is TRBJ2-5, with a weak D call TRBD1 (6 bases). Germline V lookup: CDR1 SGHAT, CDR2 FQNNGV. The CDR3 loop spans 14 amino acids. The germline V and J ends were trimmed by 4 bases and 3 bases, with 12 bases remaining between them. The CDR3 DNA follows: TGTGCCAGCAGCTCCCCGAGGGGGAAAGAGACCCAGTACTTC. Amino acid sequence: CASSSPRGKETQYF.

V usage is TRBV9 and J usage is TRBJ2-1; 8 bases are shared with TRBD2. CDR1 is SGDLS, CDR2 YYNGEE, per germline. The trim removed 4 bases at V and 8 bases at J, leaving 11 bases unmatched. The CDR3 length is 15 residues. CDR3 protein: CASSPSGSLGYEQFF. The CDR3 region has the DNA TGTGCCAGCAGCCCGAGCGGGAGCCTCGGGTATGAGCAGTTCTTC.

This clone came up a few times. V and J are TRBV6-4 and TRBJ2-2; the D gene is possibly TRBD1 (5 bases). Trimming pared 0 bases from V and 8 bases from J, leaving 10 bases between. The CDR3 runs to 14 residues. Per germline, CDR1 MRHNA and CDR2 SNTAGT. The CDR3 nucleotides are TGTGCCAGCAGTGACTCCAGGGTTGCGGGGGAGCTGTTTTTT. Translation gives CASSDSRVAGELFF.

This clone was observed a few times. The rearrangement links TRBV5-5 to TRBJ1-4, with a possible D match to TRBD1 (5 bases). The CDR3 is 14 residues long. Trimming shortened V by 0 bases and J by 5 bases, and 8 bases separated the two germline ends. The V gene's germline CDR1 is SGHKS and CDR2 YYEKEE (reference sequence). The CDR3 sequence is CASSLGQINEKLFF. CDR3 DNA: TGTGCCAGCAGCTTGGGACAGATAAATGAAAAACTGTTTTTT.

The V gene is TRBV7-9, the J gene TRBJ2-5; TRBD2 aligns across 14 bases. The CDR3 has 18 residues. CDR1 and CDR2 (germline): SEHNR, FQNEAQ (reference sequence). Trimming cost V 1 base and J 4 bases; bases outside gene matches: 8. CDR3 DNA: TGTGCCAGCAGCTTAGGACTAGCGGGAGGGCCGACTTCAGAGACCCAGTACTTC. Residues: CASSLGLAGGPTSETQYF.

J is TRBJ2-5 and V is TRBV24-1, with 7 bases aligning to TRBD2. Germline V CDR1 and CDR2: KGHDR, SFDVKD. The CDR3 runs to 15 residues. Trimming removed 3 bases from V and 4 bases from J; junction bases left unmatched: 7. Here the CDR3 DNA reads TGTGCCACCAGTGATCGGACTAGTCCCTCAGAGACCCAGTACTTC. This encodes CATSDRTSPSETQYF.

This clone has a single count. The chain combines TRBV7-2 with TRBJ2-5; 7 nucleotides align to TRBD2. This CDR3 is 17 amino acids long. The trim removed 4 bases at V and 3 bases at J, leaving 14 bases unmatched. Germline values: CDR1 SGHTA, CDR2 FQGNSA. In nucleotides, the CDR3 is TGTGCCAGCAGCTATGAGACGGAAGCCGGGAGGAAAGAGACCCAGTACTTC. Encoded protein: CASSYETEAGRKETQYF.

In DNA form, the CDR3 reads TGCGCCAGCAGCATTGAGGGGGCCGTCTACGAGCAGTACTTC. Amino acid sequence: CASSIEGAVYEQYF. The rearrangement links TRBV10-2 to TRBJ2-7, with TRBD1 matching 7 bases. Germline trimming cut 6 bases from V and 3 bases from J; bases unmatched to any gene: 8. The CDR3 consists of 14 residues. Germline V gene lookup returns CDR1 WSHSY and CDR2 SAAADI.

This chain connects TRBV20-1 to TRBJ2-7; a possible D gene is TRBD2 (6 bases). Trimming left V 3 bases short and J 2 bases short, with 11 bases between. The CDR3 spans 13 residues. Germline-derived CDR1 and CDR2 are DFQATT and SNEGSKA (reference sequence). DNA for the CDR3: TGCAGTGCTAGTAGGGAGGAGCCCTACGAGCAGTACTTC. Protein: CSASREEPYEQYF.

The rearrangement joins TRBV2 to TRBJ2-7; the D gene is possibly TRBD1 (5 bases). The germline CDR1 and CDR2 sequences are SNHLY and FYNNEI. Trimming took 11 bases from V and 4 from J, leaving 15 bases between them. This CDR3 has 12 amino acids. The CDR3 region is CALEGHIYEQYF. CDR3 bases: TGTGCCCTGGAAGGACATATATACGAGCAGTACTTC.

The chain employs TRBV4-3 and TRBJ2-1; D is undetermined. CDR1 LGHNA and CDR2 YSLEER come from the germline V gene. The CDR3 contains 13 residues. The germline V and J ends were trimmed by 1 base and 9 bases, with 10 bases remaining between them. CDR3 protein: CASSQVGGTEQFF. DNA of the CDR3: TGCGCCAGCAGCCAAGTAGGCGGCACTGAGCAGTTCTTC.

The chain couples TRBV9 to TRBJ2-2; TRBD2 matches at 9 bases. V trimming: 4 bases; J trimming: 8 bases; junction bases outside the gene matches: 12. The CDR3 spans 16 residues. Per the germline V gene, CDR1 is SGDLS and CDR2 is YYNGEE. The CDR3 coding sequence is TGTGCCAGCAGCTTCCGACCGGGACTAGCCGTAGGGGAGCTGTTTTTT. Its protein is CASSFRPGLAVGELFF. Filled out from reference TRBV9 and TRBJ2-2, the complete variable domain reads DSGVTQTPKHLITATGQRVTLRCSPRSGDLSVYWYQQSLDQGLQFLIQYYNGEERAKGNILERFSAQQFPDLHSELNLSSLELGDSALYFCASSFRPGLAVGELFFGEGSRLTVL.

The chain couples TRBV28 to TRBJ2-7, with D tentatively TRBD1 (5 bases). CDR3 size: 13 residues. CDR1 MDHEN and CDR2 SYDVKM come from the germline V gene. V lost 5 bases to trimming and J lost 3 bases, with 11 bases between them. This CDR3 is CASSQTASYEQYF. The CDR3 DNA sequence: TGTGCCAGCAGTCAGACAGCGAGCTACGAGCAGTACTTC.

The chain carries TRBV4-1 and TRBJ2-3; D is perhaps TRBD2 (6 bases). This CDR3 is built from 14 residues. The V and J ends lost 3 bases and 6 bases respectively, with 13 bases between them. Germline CDR1 is MGHRA and CDR2 is YSYEKL. The CDR3 nucleotides read TGCGCCAGCAGCCACACGAATGCGGGGGATACGCAGTATTTT. Translating gives CASSHTNAGDTQYF.

V and J are TRBV18 and TRBJ1-1; 10 bases map to TRBD1. This CDR3 comprises 16 residues. With V trimmed by 5 bases and J by 0 bases, 6 bases remained unmatched. The germline gives CDR1 KGHSH, CDR2 LQKENI. The CDR3 reads CASSLDRGKVNTEAFF. The CDR3 coding sequence is TGTGCCAGCTCATTGGACAGGGGGAAAGTGAACACTGAAGCTTTCTTT.

V gene TRBV21-1 combines with J gene TRBJ2-7; whether TRBD1, the table's D call, matches the DNA was not checked. TRBV21-1 constitutes a pseudogene. This CDR3 is built from 16 residues. The chain's CDR3 is CASSTLRDRWSYEQYF. The CDR3 coding sequence is TGTGCCAGCAGCACCTTGCGGGACAGGTGGTCCTACGAGCAGTACTTC.

This chain uses TRBV7-9 with TRBJ1-1; no firm D call. The CDR3 is 15 residues long. V was pared by 1 base and J by 3 bases, with 12 bases between. The germline CDR1 and CDR2 sequences are SEHNR and FQNEAQ (reference sequence). Here the CDR3 DNA reads TGTGCCAGCAGCTTAGGTGACACCATTCACACTGAAGCTTTCTTT. Its protein is CASSLGDTIHTEAFF.

The V call is TRBV15, the J call TRBJ1-2; D gene ambiguous. CDR3 length: 19 residues. V was trimmed by 4 bases and J by 2 bases, leaving 26 bases between them. CDR1 LNHNV and CDR2 YYDKDF come from the germline V gene (reference sequence). The CDR3 nucleotides read TGTGCCACCAGCACCAACGGAGCCGAAATTACTCCGAAAAACTATGGCTACACCTTC. It is translated as CATSTNGAEITPKNYGYTF.

The genes are TRBV6-5 and TRBJ2-7; 8 bases fit TRBD2. The CDR3 is 15 residues long. Germline values: CDR1 MNHEY, CDR2 SVGAGI. Trimming removed 4 bases from V and 3 bases from J; junction bases left unmatched: 8. DNA for the CDR3: TGTGCCAGCAGTTCGAAACTAGCGGCGTTCTACGAGCAGTACTTC. Translating gives CASSSKLAAFYEQYF.

Comments on this clone: Other nucleotide sequences from this sample produce the same CDR3. The CDR3 DNA sequence: TGTGCCAGCAGTTACCTGAGGGACTATGGCTACACCTTC. Amino acid sequence: CASSYLRDYGYTF. The chain combines TRBV6-5 with TRBJ1-2; D is ambiguous. The V end lost 2 bases, the J end lost 3 bases, and 7 bases lay between the germline ends. The CDR3 sequence is 13 residues long. From germline, CDR1 is MNHEY and CDR2 SVGAGI.

This chain uses TRBV6-6 with TRBJ1-2; no clear D. The CDR3 spans 13 residues. Germline V gene lookup returns CDR1 MNHNY and CDR2 SVGAGI (reference sequence). V was pared by 4 bases and J by 4 bases, with 10 bases between. CDR3 in amino acids: CASSLSGSYGYTF. The CDR3 nucleotides are TGTGCCAGCAGTTTATCCGGGAGCTATGGCTACACCTTC.

The V gene is TRBV14, the J gene TRBJ2-7; a possible D gene is TRBD1 (6 bases). Looked up from germline, CDR1 is SGHDN and CDR2 is FVKESK. With 4 bases removed from V and 4 bases from J, the gap between germline ends came to 8 bases. The CDR3 is 12 residues long. CDR3 bases: TGTGCCAGCAGCCCCACAGGGTACGAGCAGTACTTC. Its protein product is CASSPTGYEQYF.

V usage is TRBV7-9 and J usage is TRBJ2-2, with TRBD2 identical over 8 bases. Looked up from germline, CDR1 is SEHNR and CDR2 is FQNEAQ (reference sequence). The junction had 8 bases not matched to a gene; V was cut back by 5 bases and J by 6 bases. This CDR3 has 15 amino acids. In nucleotides, the CDR3 is TGTGCCAGCAGCCCCGGACTAGCAGGTTCCGGGGAGCTGTTTTTT. Protein product: CASSPGLAGSGELFF.